Presented here are 32 T cell receptor beta chains from one specimen sequenced in a study of blood T cell repertoires in COVID-19. Sequenced by immunoSEQ multiplex PCR; TCRdb stores in-frame clones only, minus some. The sample has about 140,000 clones, roughly three quarters seen once. Source material: PBMCs or T cells enriched from blood (not recorded which). The receptors come from a woman between 50 and 59 years old who had recovered from COVID-19.

The V call is TRBV30, the J call TRBJ2-7; the D gene is possibly TRBD2 (5 bases). CDR1 is GTSNPN and CDR2 is SVGIG in the germline V gene (reference sequence). The CDR3 spans 14 residues. Trimming stripped 3 bases from V and 4 bases from J, with 16 bases between. The CDR3 DNA follows: TGTGCCTGGAGGGATGGACTCCAGCCATACGAGCAGTACTTC. The encoded protein is CAWRDGLQPYEQYF.

The V gene is TRBV3-1 (or the pseudogene TRBV3-2), the J gene TRBJ2-2, with D possibly TRBD1 on 5 matching bases. The CDR3 extends over 12 amino acids. The germline gives CDR1 LGHDT, CDR2 YNNKEL (reference sequence). V lost 8 bases and J lost 3, with 7 bases in between. The CDR3 region has the DNA TGTGCCAGCTCCAGGGACACCGGGGAGCTGTTTTTT. Its protein product is CASSRDTGELFF.

This chain's CDR3 is CASSEGGMHTQYF. CDR3 sequence (DNA): TGCGCCAGCAGTGAGGGAGGGATGCATACGCAGTATTTT. The V gene is TRBV10-1, the J gene TRBJ2-3, with D perhaps matching TRBD2 (6 bases). V dropped 2 bases and J dropped 7 bases, with 10 bases sitting between them. The CDR3 sequence is 13 residues long. Germline V gene data show CDR1 as WNHNN and CDR2 as SYGVQD (reference sequence).

This chain uses TRBV10-3 with TRBJ2-5; D is perhaps TRBD1 (6 bases). The CDR3 runs 13 residues. Trimming shortened V by 4 bases and J by 1 base, and 7 bases separated the two germline ends. Germline CDR1 and CDR2: ENHRY and SYGVKD. CDR3 coding DNA: TGTGCCATCAGTGGACAGGCCCAAGAGACCCAGTACTTC. It codes for CAISGQAQETQYF.

This clone has just a few counts. The V call is TRBV28, the J call TRBJ1-5, with unresolved D. The CDR3 sequence is 15 residues long. With 3 bases removed from V and 2 bases from J, the gap between germline ends came to 11 bases. Germline CDR1 and CDR2: MDHEN and SYDVKM. In nucleotides, the CDR3 is TGTGCCAGCAGTTTCGACGGGGAACGCAATCAGCCCCAGCATTTT. Amino acids: CASSFDGERNQPQHF.

The rearrangement joins TRBV14 to TRBJ1-6, with 8 nucleotides matching TRBD1. This CDR3 is 17 amino acids long. Looked up from germline, CDR1 is SGHDN and CDR2 is FVKESK. The V segment lost 4 bases and the J segment 2 bases; nucleotides outside the gene matches: 7. The CDR3 protein is CASSRYQGAPYNSPLHF. In DNA form, the CDR3 reads TGTGCCAGCAGCCGCTACCAGGGGGCCCCCTATAATTCACCCCTCCACTTT.

The genes are TRBV4-1 and TRBJ1-5; 7 bases are a match to TRBD1. After removal of 3 bases from V and 8 bases from J, the junction contained 4 bases not matched to a gene. CDR1 MGHRA and CDR2 YSYEKL come from the germline V gene. The CDR3 length is 13 residues. The chain's CDR3 is CASSQTRGEPQHF. The CDR3 DNA is TGCGCCAGCAGCCAGACCAGGGGGGAGCCCCAGCATTTT.

The chain recombines TRBV12-5 with TRBJ2-5, with TRBD1 identical over 8 bases. Germline V gives CDR1 LGHNT, CDR2 FRNRAP. This CDR3 has 13 residues. After removal of 3 bases from V and 7 bases from J, the junction contained 4 bases not matched to a gene. The CDR3 sequence: CASGLAGTGTQYF. For the CDR3, the DNA is TGTGCTAGTGGTTTAGCCGGGACAGGGACCCAGTACTTC. Drawing the rest from reference TRBV12-5 and TRBJ2-5, the complete variable domain is DARVTQTPRHKVTEMGQEVTMRCQPILGHNTVFWYRQTMMQGLELLAYFRNRAPLDDSGMPKDRFSAEMPDATLATLKIQPSEPRDSAVYFCASGLAGTGTQYFGPGTRLLVL.

This clone came up a few times. The chain joins TRBV28 to TRBJ1-4; 7 positions agree with TRBD1. Per germline, CDR1 MDHEN and CDR2 SYDVKM. V was pared by 7 bases and J by 1 base, with 0 bases of the junction left unmatched. The CDR3 spans 13 residues. The chain's CDR3 is CASTGGTNEKLFF. CDR3 DNA sequence: TGTGCCAGCACAGGGGGAACTAATGAAAAACTGTTTTTT.

The V and J genes are TRBV18 and TRBJ2-7; tentatively, D is TRBD1 (6 bases). Germline CDR1 is KGHSH and CDR2 is LQKENI. The V and J ends lost 3 bases and 3 bases respectively, with 9 bases between them. This CDR3 has 13 amino acids. The CDR3 coding sequence is TGTGCCAGCTCACCCGGGACATTCTACGAGCAGTACGTC. It specifies CASSPGTFYEQYV.

The chain carries TRBV7-9 and TRBJ2-5; 7 bases agree with TRBD2. V gave up 5 bases and J gave up 3 bases; unmatched junction bases: 6. Germline CDR1 is SEHNR and CDR2 is FQNEAQ (reference sequence). The CDR3 is made up of 14 amino acids. Here the CDR3 reads CASSRSGAEETQYF. CDR3 DNA sequence: TGTGCCAGCAGCCGGAGCGGGGCTGAAGAGACCCAGTACTTC.

This clone was recorded only once. The chain couples TRBV14 to TRBJ1-1, with 10 nucleotides matching TRBD1. Germline CDR1 is SGHDN and CDR2 is FVKESK. The CDR3 totals 14 residues. J lost 8 bases, V lost 0 bases, and 3 bases had no gene match. CDR3 bases: TGTGCCAGCAGCCAAGAAGGGACAGGGGCCGAAGCTTTCTTT. As protein: CASSQEGTGAEAFF.

Details on this clone: A junction end diverges from the germline sequence, so it may reflect a read error. The genes are TRBV5-1 and TRBJ1-5; D uncertain. Germline assignment: CDR1 SGHRS and CDR2 YFSETQ. The CDR3 has 13 amino acids. The CDR3 DNA is TGCGCCAGCAGCTTGGATAGCGATCAGCCCCAGCATTTT. Translation: CASSLDSDQPQHF.

In this sample, this clone turned up a few times. The chain carries TRBV5-1 and TRBJ1-4; the D is unclear. The CDR3 has 15 amino acids. The V and J ends lost 0 bases and 5 bases respectively, with 11 bases between them. Germline CDR1 and CDR2: SGHRS and YFSETQ. The CDR3 protein is CASSLVGRSNEKLFF. DNA for the CDR3: TGCGCCAGCAGCTTGGTGGGCAGATCCAATGAAAAACTGTTTTTT.

This clone was counted a few times. The chain links TRBV29-1 to TRBJ2-7; D uncertain. The CDR3 has 12 amino acids. The germline V gene has CDR1 SQVTM and CDR2 ANQGSEA. V shed 6 bases and J shed 2 bases, with 11 bases lying between them. The CDR3 DNA reads TGCAGCGTCATCGGAGCTACCTACGAGCAGTACTTC. This gives the protein CSVIGATYEQYF.

This clone was seen only a few times. The chain carries TRBV6-5 and TRBJ1-5; perhaps TRBD1 as D (5 bases). CDR1 and CDR2 from the germline V gene are MNHEY and SVGAGI. The V and J ends lost 2 bases and 0 bases respectively, with 11 bases between them. This CDR3 has 16 amino acids. As DNA, the CDR3 is TGTGCCAGCAGTTACCTGACAGTGTATAGCAATCAGCCCCAGCATTTT. This encodes CASSYLTVYSNQPQHF.

For the CDR3, the DNA is TGTGCCAGCAGCCGTGGGCGCGGGGTTTATAGCAATCAGCCCCAGCATTTT. Residues: CASSRGRGVYSNQPQHF. The rearrangement links TRBV5-5 to TRBJ1-5; no firm D call. The ends were cut back, 4 bases at V and 0 bases at J, with 17 bases in the middle. Germline lookup yields CDR1 SGHKS and CDR2 YYEKEE (reference sequence). CDR3 size: 17 residues.

The genes are TRBV9 and TRBJ2-2, with 7 bases matching TRBD1. The V segment lost 3 bases and the J segment 2 bases; nucleotides outside the gene matches: 7. This CDR3 has 16 residues. Germline CDR1 SGDLS, CDR2 YYNGEE. CDR3 protein: CASSAWGTDNTGELFF. DNA of the CDR3: TGTGCCAGCAGCGCGTGGGGGACAGATAACACCGGGGAGCTGTTTTTT.

This chain links TRBV28 with TRBJ1-1; D remains unclear. The V gene's germline CDR1 is MDHEN and CDR2 SYDVKM. The ends were cut back, 11 bases at V and 5 bases at J, with 15 bases in the middle. This CDR3 contains 12 residues. CDR3 bases: TGTGCCGTAAGTCCGGGGTGGACTGAAGCTTTCTTT. It encodes CAVSPGWTEAFF.

V usage is TRBV7-9 and J usage is TRBJ2-3, with 9 bases that match TRBD1. Germline CDR1 reads SEHNR; CDR2 reads FQNEAQ (reference sequence). This CDR3 is built from 15 residues. V shed 2 bases, J shed 6 bases, and the junction held 6 bases outside the gene matches. The CDR3 sequence: CASSLQGQGDDTQYF. The CDR3 coding sequence is TGTGCCAGCAGCTTACAGGGACAGGGTGACGATACGCAGTATTTT.

The V gene is TRBV6-5, the J gene TRBJ2-2; 9 bases fit TRBD1. V shed 7 bases and J 2 bases; nucleotides not matched to a gene: 5. Germline V lookup: CDR1 MNHEY, CDR2 SVGAGI. The CDR3 length is 15 residues. CDR3 in amino acids: CASTWTGANTGELFF. CDR3 DNA sequence: TGTGCCAGCACATGGACAGGGGCCAACACCGGGGAGCTGTTTTTT.

V and J are TRBV2 and TRBJ2-7; TRBD1 might be the D (6 bases). Trimming cost V 7 bases and J 6 bases, with 16 bases left between them. CDR3 size: 13 residues. Germline values: CDR1 SNHLY, CDR2 FYNNEI. CDR3 in amino acids: CASNKVGATEQYF. CDR3 sequence (DNA): TGTGCCAGCAATAAGGTGGGGGCGACCGAGCAGTACTTC.

This clone was detected only a few times. The rearrangement links TRBV12-5 to TRBJ1-1, with D uncertain. This CDR3 contains 17 residues. Trimming took 6 bases from V and 3 from J, leaving 23 bases between them. Germline V lookup: CDR1 LGHNT, CDR2 FRNRAP. Here the CDR3 reads CASGYLESWETDTEAFF. CDR3 sequence (DNA): TGTGCTAGTGGATACCTTGAGAGTTGGGAGACGGACACTGAAGCTTTCTTT.

This clone was detected only once. The rearrangement uses TRBV19 and TRBJ1-4, with 7 bases identical to TRBD1. CDR3 length: 14 residues. The trim removed 4 bases at V and 8 bases at J, leaving 7 bases unmatched. Germline CDR1 is LNHDA and CDR2 is SQIVND (reference sequence). CDR3 sequence (DNA): TGTGCCAGTAGTACACGACAGGGAGGAGAAAAACTGTTTTTT. This gives the protein CASSTRQGGEKLFF.

The chain has TRBV7-2 and TRBJ1-1, with D possibly being TRBD1 (5 bases). Between the trimmed V and J ends, which lost 1 base and 6 bases, there was a span of 12 bases. Germline assignment: CDR1 SGHTA and CDR2 FQGNSA. CDR3 length: 14 residues. The CDR3 sequence: CASSLVWAGSEAFF. The CDR3 nucleotides are TGTGCCAGCAGCTTAGTCTGGGCAGGGTCTGAAGCTTTCTTT.

The rearrangement uses TRBV4-1 and TRBJ2-7, with D possibly being TRBD2 (6 bases). This CDR3 has 17 amino acids. Per germline, CDR1 MGHRA and CDR2 YSYEKL. Between the trimmed V and J ends, which lost 1 base and 4 bases, there was a span of 20 bases. CDR3 coding DNA: TGCGCCAGCAGCCAAGCCATTACCTCCGGGACTCCGTACGAGCAGTACTTC. Translated: CASSQAITSGTPYEQYF.

The V call is TRBV7-2, the J call TRBJ2-3; D is ambiguous. V lost 4 bases and J 2 bases, leaving 10 bases between the germline ends. The CDR3 runs to 14 residues. Germline V gives CDR1 SGHTA, CDR2 FQGNSA. CDR3 nucleotide sequence: TGTGCCAGCAGCTCCGTGGCAGACACAGATACGCAGTATTTT. Residues: CASSSVADTDTQYF.

The chain combines TRBV5-1 with TRBJ1-6; D is undetermined. Germline values: CDR1 SGHRS, CDR2 YFSETQ. V lost 4 bases to trimming and J lost 8 bases, with 13 bases between them. The CDR3 contains 14 residues. The CDR3 coding sequence is TGCGCCAGCAGCGTTTCAGCGTCGGATTCACCCCTCCACTTT. Amino acid sequence: CASSVSASDSPLHF.

The chain links TRBV6-2 or TRBV6-3 to TRBJ1-5; D ambiguous. Germline loops: CDR1 MNHEY, CDR2 SVGEGT. The CDR3 consists of 14 residues. V was trimmed by 0 bases and J by 7 bases, leaving 10 bases between them. CDR3 sequence reads: CASSYSDWEQPQHF. Here the CDR3 DNA reads TGTGCCAGCAGTTACTCAGACTGGGAGCAGCCCCAGCATTTT.

V usage is TRBV29-1 and J usage is TRBJ2-1; 7 bases match TRBD1. The V gene end was trimmed by 7 bases and the J gene end by 0 bases; junction bases not matched to a gene: 6. This CDR3 is 14 amino acids long. The V gene's germline CDR1 is SQVTM and CDR2 ANQGSEA. For the CDR3, the DNA is TGCAGCGCCGTGGGACAGAGCTCCTACAATGAGCAGTTCTTC. Translated: CSAVGQSSYNEQFF.

This chain uses TRBV28 with TRBJ2-7; TRBD1 might be the D (6 bases). V was pared by 6 bases and J by 4 bases, with 19 bases between. This CDR3 is 15 amino acids long. Germline loops: CDR1 MDHEN, CDR2 SYDVKM. CDR3 DNA: TGTGCCAGCAGCCGAAGTACAGGGCTTGGGTACGAGCAGTACTTC. Its protein is CASSRSTGLGYEQYF.

The chain links TRBV18 to TRBJ2-1, with a weak D call TRBD2 (5 bases). The CDR3 loop spans 15 amino acids. Trimming pared 2 bases from V and 4 bases from J, leaving 12 bases between. CDR1 KGHSH and CDR2 LQKENI come from the germline V gene. CDR3 bases: TGTGCCAGCTCACCAGCTAGCCCTTATTACAATGAGCAGTTCTTC. Encoded protein: CASSPASPYYNEQFF.